This T cell receptor beta chain was profiled in a study of blood T cell repertoires in COVID-19. Across the study: Samples representing acute and convalescent COVID-19 were sourced from the United States, Italy and Spain. PBMCs, B-cell-depleted T cells, or T cells were the source of the cDNA or gDNA that made up the material.

Original analysis: Amplification of reference gene primers provided the estimated nucleated cell counts. Repertoires were generated with immunoSEQ multiplex PCR, while TCRdb's copy carries only in-frame clones and drops some. Clone size and the V and J calls come from that table; the DNA yielded D and trimming. The sample has roughly 42,000 clones; around 91% are singletons. The CDR3 has 13 residues. The J segment lost 7 bases and the V segment lost 4 bases, leaving 6 bases of the junction unmatched. Germline V CDR1 and CDR2: LGHDT, YNNKEL (reference sequence). The specimen was peripheral blood. V and J are TRBV3-1 (or the pseudogene TRBV3-2) and TRBJ2-7; 8 bases agree with TRBD2. This receptor was identified in a man under 40 with active or convalescent COVID-19. CDR3: CASSPRTSREQYF. DNA of the CDR3: TGTGCCAGCAGCCCCCGGACTAGCAGGGAGCAGTACTTC.